A selection of T cell receptor beta chains follows, all from one sample in a study of T cells in Graves' hyperthyroidism and ophthalmopathy. TCRdb ran MiXCR on the multiplex PCR reads and lists one entry per CDR3 protein. The sample yields some 560,000 distinct CDR3 sequences, approximately 14% seen once. Input material: blood. These receptors were collected from a woman in her twenties or thirties with Graves' hyperthyroidism. Both conserved end residues are part of each CDR3. A D gene is named only where the DNA matches it firmly. Size tells how often a clone was seen (once, few, many) or the class of an expanded clone, and some rows leave it out.

v_gene,abundance,j_gene,d_gene,CDR3aa,CDR3nt
TRBV18,few,TRBJ2-7,-,CASSPRGQEGGYEQYF,TGTGCCAGCTCACCACGGGGGCAAGAAGGAGGCTACGAGCAGTACTTC
TRBV6-5,many,TRBJ2-7,TRBD1,CASSYSIPGQGYEQYF,TGTGCCAGCAGTTACTCGATTCCGGGACAGGGGTACGAGCAGTACTTC
TRBV6-1,many,TRBJ2-1,TRBD1,CASSGRDRDFNEQFF,TGTGCCAGCAGTGGCCGGGACAGGGACTTTAATGAGCAGTTCTTC
TRBV6-2/TRBV6-3,-,TRBJ2-2,-,CASSYAVGTGELFF,TGTGCCAGCAGTTACGCCGTGGGCACCGGGGAGCTGTTTTTT
TRBV2,many,TRBJ1-1,-,CASSTHRDNVMNTEAFF,TGTGCCAGCAGCACGCACAGGGACAACGTGATGAACACTGAAGCTTTCTTT
TRBV5-4,many,TRBJ2-1,-,CASSPPGGNYNEQFF,TGTGCCAGCAGTCCGCCGGGCGGGAACTACAATGAGCAGTTCTTC
TRBV6-2/TRBV6-3,many,TRBJ1-1,-,CASSSYREAEAFF,TGTGCCAGCAGTTCATACAGGGAGGCTGAAGCTTTCTTT
TRBV7-3,-,TRBJ2-7,-,CASSFNGGAYEQYF,TGTGCCAGCAGCTTCAACGGGGGCGCCTACGAGCAGTACTTC
TRBV20-1,few,TRBJ1-4,-,CSAGRNEKLFF,TGCAGTGCGGGGCGGAATGAAAAACTGTTTTTT
TRBV6-2/TRBV6-3,many,TRBJ1-2,-,CASSNTEYGYTF,TGTGCCAGCAGCAATACAGAGTATGGCTACACCTTC
TRBV5-4,few,TRBJ2-3,TRBD1,CASSPKRSGTGDIDTQYF,TGTGCCAGCAGCCCCAAACGGTCCGGGACAGGGGATATAGATACGCAGTATTTT
TRBV20-1,many,TRBJ2-7,TRBD2,CSARDLWTSGIYEQYF,TGCAGTGCTAGAGATCTTTGGACTAGCGGGATCTACGAGCAGTACTTC
TRBV12-3/TRBV12-4,many,TRBJ2-3,TRBD2,CASSRLAGGVGTDTQYF,TGTGCCAGCAGTCGACTAGCGGGAGGGGTGGGCACAGATACGCAGTATTTT
TRBV18,many,TRBJ1-2,TRBD1,CASSPGTDGYGYTF,TGTGCCAGCTCACCCGGGACAGACGGCTATGGCTACACCTTC
TRBV6-1,many,TRBJ1-2,TRBD1,CASSPRQGAISYTF,TGTGCCAGCAGTCCTCGACAGGGCGCGATAAGCTACACCTTC
TRBV5-1,many,TRBJ1-1,TRBD1,CASRRTGGPMNTEAFF,TGCGCCAGCAGACGGACAGGGGGCCCCATGAACACTGAAGCTTTCTTT
TRBV7-9,many,TRBJ2-3,TRBD2,CASSLLLAGGPGFEDTQYF,TGTGCCAGCAGCTTACTCTTAGCGGGAGGGCCGGGGTTTGAGGATACGCAGTATTTT
TRBV10-3,few,TRBJ2-7,TRBD2,CASGSDGGYEQYF,TGTGCCAGCGGGAGCGACGGAGGCTACGAGCAGTACTTC
TRBV19,-,TRBJ1-2,-,CASSNSGLGGYTF,TGTGCCAGTAGTAACTCAGGGCTGGGTGGCTACACCTTC
TRBV14,few,TRBJ2-5,-,CASSQGIPKETQYF,TGTGCCAGCAGCCAAGGAATACCCAAAGAGACCCAGTACTTC
TRBV30,many,TRBJ2-7,-,CAWSVMGSSQDEQYF,TGTGCCTGGAGTGTTATGGGGTCATCCCAAGACGAGCAGTACTTC
TRBV7-9,few,TRBJ2-3,-,CASSYYGEKDTQYF,TGTGCCAGCAGCTATTATGGGGAGAAAGATACGCAGTATTTT
TRBV20-1,many,TRBJ2-7,TRBD2,CSASPGLAGAYEQYF,TGCAGTGCTAGTCCGGGACTAGCGGGAGCCTACGAGCAGTACTTC
TRBV12-3/TRBV12-4,-,TRBJ1-6,TRBD1,CASSAWDRASLTLHF,TGTGCCAGCAGTGCTTGGGACAGGGCGTCCCTCACCCTCCACTTT
TRBV20-1,few,TRBJ2-1,TRBD2,CSARDSGRFHNEQFF,TGCAGTGCTAGGGATAGCGGGAGATTCCACAATGAGCAGTTCTTC
TRBV7-9,once,TRBJ2-5,TRBD2,CASSTSGGGETQYF,TGTGCCAGCAGCACTTCGGGAGGCGGGGAGACCCAGTACTTC
TRBV5-1,many,TRBJ2-1,TRBD2,CASSLDRTSGRNEQFF,TGCGCCAGCAGCTTGGATAGGACTAGCGGGAGGAATGAGCAGTTCTTC
TRBV2,many,TRBJ1-4,TRBD1,CASRATQGANEKLFF,TGTGCCAGCAGAGCGACGCAGGGGGCTAATGAAAAACTGTTTTTT
TRBV7-2,few,TRBJ1-1,TRBD1,CASSSRTGEEAFF,TGTGCCAGCAGCTCCCGGACAGGCGAAGAAGCTTTCTTT
TRBV18,many,TRBJ2-1,TRBD2,CASSPPGGNNEQFF,TGTGCCAGCTCACCGCCCGGGGGGAACAATGAGCAGTTCTTC
TRBV6-4,-,TRBJ2-1,TRBD2,CASSDRQGGGNEQFF,TGTGCCAGCAGTGACCGTCAGGGCGGGGGCAATGAGCAGTTCTTC
TRBV15,many,TRBJ2-1,TRBD2,CATSRDRTSGYNEQFF,TGTGCCACCAGCAGAGACCGGACTAGCGGCTACAATGAGCAGTTCTTC
TRBV15,-,TRBJ1-4,TRBD1,CVTSRGMTAKNEKLFF,TGTGTCACCAGCAGGGGGATGACGGCCAAAAATGAAAAACTGTTTTTT